This TCR beta chain was sequenced in a study of T cells in localized non-small cell lung cancer. General study points: Measurement of T cell clonality placed uninvolved adjacent lung highest, above the level in tumor. Higher blood T cell density tracked longer overall survival.

The CDR3 contains 12 residues. V lost 5 bases and J 9 bases, leaving 11 bases between the germline ends. Germline V gene lookup returns CDR1 SGHTA and CDR2 FQGNSA. Details on this clone: The target antigen is unknown.

Sequencing was performed with immunoSEQ multiplex PCR; in TCRdb, only in-frame clones are kept and a portion is missing. The repertoire includes about 8,100 clones, 85% to 95% of them detected once, and under 3.5% sits in the top ten. This receptor was taken from a woman aged 40-70 years with stage I lung adenocarcinoma. The gene calls are TRBV7-2 and TRBJ1-5; unclear D gene. The sequencing here drew on peripheral blood, taken before any cancer treatment. CDR3 in DNA: TGTGCCAGCAGCCCCCCTTTGGGGCCCCAGCATTTT. This gives the protein CASSPPLGPQHF.